One T cell receptor (beta chain) is described in this entry. Its specific antigen is unknown. No base quality information exists; no much larger clone differs at one position. TCRbeta CDR3 regions were amplified from genomic DNA using the immunoSEQ Assay, a bias-controlled multiplex PCR. Per the authors' processing: Nucleated cell counts per sample were estimated from amplification of reference gene primers within the assay. To quantify the absolute abundance of each unique TCRbeta CDR3 rearrangement, sequence reads were collapsed and filtered. For each sample, productive Simpson clonality was calculated by taking the square root of Simpson's diversity index across productive rearrangements. What TCRdb holds here is the immuneACCESS table cut down to in-frame rearrangements. Part of the clones is not present; checked against another copy, under half of the missing clones reflect an unresolved V gene, and the others are unexplained. From that table come the V and J calls and clone size; the DNA was used to work out D and trimming. Within this sample are approximately 220,000 clones, with over 80% of them counted one time only. About 1.2% of the sample lies in the top ten.

Counted from cysteine to phenylalanine, this CDR3 has 17 amino acids. Only the CDR3 DNA stays, 51 bases, in frame from base 1. According to the germline V gene (reference sequence), CDR1 reads MNHEY and CDR2 reads SMNVEV. Trimming takes 4 bases from V and 1 base from J, and the germline ends sit 19 bases apart. The data were obtained in a study of blood T cell repertoires in COVID-19 (TCRdb year 2020). With respect to the entire study: Collaborator samples came from the United States, Italy and Spain and covered acute and convalescent phases of COVID-19. Where available, HLA class I and class II types were taken from metadata supplied by the sample provider and were not determined by assay-based typing. Nearly every sample came with metadata listing a de-identified subject ID, COVID-19 status, age in years and sex. The repertoires were made available in a free public database intended to serve as a resource for research on the immune response to SARS-CoV-2. The prospective study material was composed of cDNA or gDNA derived from T cells, B-cell-depleted T cells, or PBMCs. The dataset comprised deeply sampled blood TCRbeta repertoires from subjects exposed to, actively infected with, or recovered from COVID-19. Samples were obtained from the ongoing ImmuneRACE study (first 160 participants) and from 1,000 to 1,500 subjects provided by 6 global collaborators. Results and caveats for the whole study, not just this receptor: Clinical and demographic metadata were provided uncurated, with the amount varying by source and participant.

Enrolling through a virtual design, the prospective study's participants ranged in age from roughly 18 to 89 years and lived across 24 United States geographic areas. In the prospective study, cohorts were assigned on the basis of participant-reported clinical history obtained from a screening survey and a study questionnaire. For ImmuneRACE Cohort 3, a participant was defined as recovered based on two consecutive negative NP/OP PCR tests, clearance by a healthcare professional, or resolution of symptoms. Mobile phlebotomists in the prospective study collected whole blood, serum and a nasopharyngeal or oropharyngeal swab from every participant. Over a roughly 2-month period, participants in the prospective study had the option of providing additional blood draws and questionnaires. Before DNA extraction, prospective study blood samples were shipped either frozen or at room temperature.

The sequence derives from a man younger than 40 who had recovered from COVID-19. The rearranged segments are TRBV27 and TRBJ1-2, with TRBD1 perhaps the D gene, on 5 matching bases. The specimen sequenced was PBMCs or T cells enriched from blood (not recorded which). The encoded CDR3 is CASSSRQRPHINYGYTF. The bases are TGTGCCAGCAGTTCCCGACAGAGACCCCACATTAACTATGGCTACACCTTC.